This is a list of T cell receptor beta chains from one sample in a study of blood T cell repertoires in COVID-19. Some clones are missing from TCRdb's copy, which holds only in-frame ones; the method was immunoSEQ multiplex PCR. The data contain 200,000 to 250,000 clones, approximately 80% of them singletons. What was sequenced was peripheral blood. The receptors come from a human donor in a cohort sampled during active COVID-19. Both conserved end residues are part of each CDR3. A D gene is named only where the DNA matches it firmly. Only some rows state a clone size, as once, few, many or a class for expanded clones.

>-|TRBJ1-1|-|TRBV7-9
CASSSDWNTEAFF
TGTGCCAGCAGCTCGGACTGGAACACTGAAGCTTTCTTT
>few|TRBJ1-2|-|TRBV28
CASSSPGESSMVYTF
TGTGCCAGCAGCTCCCCAGGGGAATCATCTATGGTCTACACCTTC
>once|TRBJ1-1|-|TRBV19
CASSRAPNTEAFF
TGTGCCAGTAGTAGGGCCCCGAACACTGAAGCTTTCTTT
>-|TRBJ2-1|-|TRBV19
CASSIGGAEQFF
TGTGCCAGTAGTATAGGAGGAGCAGAGCAGTTCTTC
>few|TRBJ2-6|TRBD1|TRBV14
CASSQIQQGSLTF
TGTGCCAGCAGCCAGATACAACAGGGGAGTCTGACTTTC
>few|TRBJ1-5|-|TRBV18
CASSPEANQPQHF
TGTGCCAGCTCACCAGAGGCTAATCAGCCCCAGCATTTT
>-|TRBJ1-5|TRBD1|TRBV28
CASRYRGLGQPQHF
TGTGCCAGCAGATACAGGGGCCTAGGGCAGCCCCAGCATTTT
>-|TRBJ2-7|TRBD1|TRBV24-1
CATSDPGTANYEQYF
TGTGCCACCAGTGATCCTGGGACAGCGAACTACGAGCAGTACTTC
>few|TRBJ2-1|-|TRBV4-3
CASSQSRSSYNEQFF
TGCGCCAGCAGCCAAAGTCGGAGCTCCTACAATGAGCAGTTCTTC
>-|TRBJ1-2|-|TRBV27
CASSSLYDPGQIISNGYTF
TGTGCCAGCAGTTCCCTTTACGACCCAGGACAGATTATCTCTAATGGCTACACCTTC
>-|TRBJ2-1|-|TRBV18
CASSSTENEQFF
TGTGCCAGCTCATCCACCGAGAATGAGCAGTTCTTC
>-|TRBJ2-7|-|TRBV7-9
CASSSFKLEYEQYF
TGTGCCAGCAGCTCCTTTAAGCTAGAGTACGAGCAGTACTTC
>-|TRBJ2-7|-|TRBV5-4
CASSLGQGRSYEQYF
TGTGCCAGCAGCTTGGGGCAGGGCCGTTCCTACGAGCAGTACTTC
>-|TRBJ2-1|-|TRBV3-1/TRBV3-2
CASSTVGDEQFF
TGTGCCAGCAGCACCGTGGGCGATGAGCAGTTCTTC
>-|TRBJ1-2|TRBD1|TRBV19
CASSITTGAGYTF
TGTGCCAGTAGTATAACCACAGGGGCTGGCTACACCTTC
>-|TRBJ1-1|TRBD1|TRBV7-9
CASSDGTDTEAFF
TGTGCCAGCAGCGATGGGACAGACACTGAAGCTTTCTTT
>-|TRBJ2-7|TRBD1|TRBV5-4
CASSPGQGWQYF
TGTGCCAGCAGCCCCGGACAGGGTTGGCAGTACTTC
>-|TRBJ1-3|-|TRBV19
CASRGQSSGNTIYF
TGTGCCAGTAGAGGACAGAGCTCTGGAAACACCATATATTTT
>once|TRBJ1-1|-|TRBV5-1
CASVDSSASTEAFF
TGCGCCAGTGTTGACTCATCGGCGAGCACTGAAGCTTTCTTT
>few|TRBJ2-7|-|TRBV18
CASSPQSTPSYEQYF
TGTGCCAGCTCACCACAGTCGACACCCTCCTACGAGCAGTACTTC
>-|TRBJ1-5|-|TRBV7-2
CASSLMGERGPQHF
TGTGCCAGCAGCTTAATGGGAGAGCGAGGACCCCAGCATTTT
>-|TRBJ2-5|-|TRBV4-1
CASSQAWGREETQYF
TGCGCCAGCAGCCAAGCATGGGGGCGGGAAGAGACCCAGTACTTC
>-|TRBJ2-7|TRBD1|TRBV5-1
CASSLATGDHEQYF
TGCGCCAGCAGCTTGGCGACAGGGGACCACGAGCAGTACTTC
>few|TRBJ2-6|TRBD1|TRBV18
CASSPRNRGSGANVLTF
TGTGCCAGCTCACCACGGAACAGGGGCTCTGGGGCCAACGTCCTGACTTTC
>-|TRBJ2-2|-|TRBV27
CASSRGQGYTGELFF
TGTGCCAGCAGTAGAGGGCAGGGGTACACCGGGGAGCTGTTTTTT
>-|TRBJ1-1|-|TRBV28
CASSSPGGNTEAFF
TGTGCCAGCAGTTCCCCCGGTGGGAACACTGAAGCTTTCTTT
>-|TRBJ2-1|-|TRBV2
CASSERQYNEQFF
TGTGCCAGCAGCGAGAGACAGTACAATGAGCAGTTCTTC
>-|TRBJ1-3|-|TRBV5-5
CASSLAGSGNTIYF
TGTGCCAGCAGCTTGGCGGGCTCTGGAAACACCATATATTTT
>-|TRBJ1-1|-|TRBV28
CASIRGGLNTEAFF
TGTGCCAGCATTCGGGGGGGCTTGAACACTGAAGCTTTCTTT
>few|TRBJ2-1|-|TRBV5-1
CASSLGVVLGYNEQFF
TGCGCCAGCAGCTTGGGAGTGGTCCTCGGGTACAATGAGCAGTTCTTC
>-|TRBJ2-3|-|TRBV6-6
CASSSQGLRAADTQYF
TGTGCCAGCAGTTCGCAAGGACTCCGGGCGGCAGATACGCAGTATTTT
>-|TRBJ1-1|-|TRBV6-5
CASSSGVRTEAFF
TGTGCCAGCAGTTCAGGGGTACGGACTGAAGCTTTCTTT
>-|TRBJ2-3|TRBD1|TRBV5-6
CASSTMGQGRYTDTQYF
TGTGCCAGCAGCACTATGGGACAGGGGAGGTACACAGATACGCAGTATTTT
>-|TRBJ2-5|-|TRBV5-4
CASSERHSVTAETQYF
TGTGCCAGCAGCGAAAGACATAGCGTTACCGCGGAGACCCAGTACTTC
>-|TRBJ2-5|-|TRBV27
CASSLQARGETQYF
TGTGCCAGCAGTTTACAAGCTCGCGGGGAGACCCAGTACTTC
>-|TRBJ1-3|TRBD1|TRBV9
CASSAPRDSSGNTIYF
TGTGCCAGCAGCGCCCCGCGGGACAGCTCTGGAAACACCATATATTTT
>-|TRBJ2-3|TRBD1|TRBV5-1
CASSLAVDRGPDTQYF
TGCGCCAGCAGCTTGGCCGTGGACAGGGGGCCAGATACGCAGTATTTT
>-|TRBJ2-6|-|TRBV19
CASSTGRPSGANVLTF
TGTGCCAGTAGTACAGGCCGACCCTCTGGGGCCAACGTCCTGACTTTC
>-|TRBJ2-1|-|TRBV6-2/TRBV6-3
CASSTGLKGEQFF
TGTGCCAGCAGCACAGGCCTAAAGGGTGAGCAGTTCTTC
>-|TRBJ1-2|-|TRBV10-1
CASSEFNVSVYGYTF
TGCGCCAGCAGTGAGTTTAATGTGTCGGTCTATGGCTACACCTTC
>-|TRBJ2-1|TRBD2|TRBV4-1
CASSQSSGTSGTSSYNEQFF
TGCGCCAGCAGCCAATCTTCCGGGACTAGCGGGACGAGCTCCTACAATGAGCAGTTCTTC
>-|TRBJ2-5|-|TRBV12-2
CASRYGLAGGKYQETQYF
TGTGCAAGTCGCTATGGACTAGCGGGAGGCAAGTACCAAGAGACCCAGTACTTC
>-|TRBJ1-1|TRBD1|TRBV6-2/TRBV6-3
CASSDRVRGSEAFF
TGTGCCAGCAGTGACAGGGTAAGGGGATCTGAAGCTTTCTTT
>-|TRBJ1-2|-|TRBV6-5
CASSYGGTQEGYTF
TGTGCCAGCAGTTACGGAGGGACTCAGGAAGGCTACACCTTC